The TCR beta chain under discussion was sequenced for a study of T-cell reconstitution after alpha-beta-depleted transplantation in children. General study results and limits: Recipient T cells and thymic progenitors that survived were the source of the high TCRbeta diversity seen at day 60 in some patients. Reportedly, only several hundred clones from non-depleted graft cells drove alpha-beta T-cell counts at about two months. Hyperexpanded clones declined; after one year, newly produced T cells mostly supplied diversity.

Unique molecular identifiers were used in preparing the TCRbeta library. TCRdb fed the PCR reads into MiXCR, producing one record per CDR3 protein. The top ten hold 2% to 2.5% of the sample, which has roughly 500,000 distinct CDR3 sequences, 10% seen once. In its sample, this clonotype was seen many times. The target antigen is unknown. CDR3 length equals 14 residues. CDR1 and CDR2 from the germline V gene are DFQATT and SNEGSKA (reference sequence). Deletions cut 0 bases from V and 5 bases from J, with 14 bases between. The TCR sequence derives from a child younger than 10 with inherited bone marrow failure, due to receive a stem cell transplant. The material sequenced was PBMCs, taken before TCRalphabeta/CD19-depleted stem cell transplant. V usage is TRBV20-1 and J usage is TRBJ2-7; D is unclear. CDR3 coding DNA: TGCAGTGCTAGAGATACCTCCCGACTCCACGAGCAGTACTTC. It codes for CSARDTSRLHEQYF.